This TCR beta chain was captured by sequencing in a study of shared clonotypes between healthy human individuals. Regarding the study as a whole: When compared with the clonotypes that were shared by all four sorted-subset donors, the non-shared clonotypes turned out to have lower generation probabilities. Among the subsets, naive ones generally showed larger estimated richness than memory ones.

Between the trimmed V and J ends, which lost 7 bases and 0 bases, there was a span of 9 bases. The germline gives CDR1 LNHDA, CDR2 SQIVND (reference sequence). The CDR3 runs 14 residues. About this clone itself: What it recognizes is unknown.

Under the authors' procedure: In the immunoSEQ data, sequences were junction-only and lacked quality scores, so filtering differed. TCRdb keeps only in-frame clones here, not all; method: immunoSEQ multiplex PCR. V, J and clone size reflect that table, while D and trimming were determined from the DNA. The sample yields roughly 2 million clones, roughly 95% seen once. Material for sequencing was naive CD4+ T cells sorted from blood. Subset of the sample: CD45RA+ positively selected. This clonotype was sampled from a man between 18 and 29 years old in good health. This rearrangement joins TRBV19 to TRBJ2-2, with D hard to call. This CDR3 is CASTRNPNTGELFF. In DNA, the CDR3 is TGTGCCAGTACCAGAAACCCGAACACCGGGGAGCTGTTTTTT.